This is a list of T cell receptor beta chains from one sample in a study of blood T cell repertoires in COVID-19. Sequenced by immunoSEQ multiplex PCR; TCRdb stores in-frame clones only, minus some. The sample includes a few hundred thousand clones, around 87% of them seen just once. Material for sequencing was peripheral blood. These receptors were obtained from a man in his late teens or twenties with active or convalescent COVID-19. The CDR3 runs from the conserved cysteine through the conserved F or W. Each record gives: CDR3 protein, CDR3 DNA, D gene, J gene, V gene, clone size. The D gene is left open where the match is weak. Rows give clone size only sometimes, using once, few, many, or a class for an expanded clone.

CATSDRMGQWNQPQHF,TGTGCCACCAGTGACCGAATGGGACAGTGGAATCAGCCCCAGCATTTT,TRBD1,TRBJ1-5,TRBV24-1,-
CASRPGTGEAKSFF,TGTGCCAGCAGACCCGGGACAGGGGAGGCTAAGTCGTTCTTC,TRBD1,TRBJ2-1,TRBV6-5,-
CAISGTSGTDTQYF,TGTGCCATCAGTGGGACTAGCGGGACAGATACGCAGTATTTT,TRBD2,TRBJ2-3,TRBV10-3,-
CASSLDEYQETQYF,TGTGCCAGCAGCTTGGATGAGTACCAAGAGACCCAGTACTTC,-,TRBJ2-5,TRBV5-4,once
CSVDSGRGGSGYTF,TGCAGCGTTGATTCGGGGAGAGGGGGTAGTGGCTACACCTTC,-,TRBJ1-2,TRBV29-1,-
CASSSPGQGATYEQYF,TGTGCCAGCAGCTCCCCGGGACAGGGGGCGACCTACGAGCAGTACTTC,TRBD1,TRBJ2-7,TRBV3-1/TRBV3-2,-
CASAAQGGGYGYTF,TGTGCCAGCGCGGCGCAGGGTGGAGGGTATGGCTACACCTTC,-,TRBJ1-2,TRBV2,-
CASSPQTGEFGYTF,TGTGCCAGCAGCCCTCAGACAGGGGAATTCGGCTACACCTTC,TRBD1,TRBJ1-2,TRBV7-9,-
CASSQDRARANEQFF,TGTGCCAGCAGCCAAGACCGGGCCAGGGCCAATGAGCAGTTCTTC,-,TRBJ2-1,TRBV4-2,-
CAWSPGTGDYEQYF,TGTGCCTGGAGCCCCGGGACAGGGGACTACGAGCAGTACTTC,TRBD1,TRBJ2-7,TRBV30,-
CASSSGQGSYEQYF,TGTGCCAGCAGCTCGGGACAGGGATCCTACGAGCAGTACTTC,TRBD1,TRBJ2-7,TRBV11-2,once
CASSHETSGGQETQYF,TGTGCCAGCAGCCATGAGACTAGCGGGGGTCAAGAGACCCAGTACTTC,TRBD2,TRBJ2-5,TRBV3-1/TRBV3-2,-
CASSQDPRDRNTGELFF,TGTGCCAGCAGCCAAGACCCCCGGGACAGGAACACCGGGGAGCTGTTTTTT,TRBD1,TRBJ2-2,TRBV3-1/TRBV3-2,once
CASSLAGLISYTF,TGTGCCAGCAGCTTAGCTGGACTGATAAGCTACACCTTC,-,TRBJ1-2,TRBV7-2,-
CAWGRTGAEQYF,TGTGCCTGGGGCAGGACAGGGGCCGAGCAGTACTTC,TRBD1,TRBJ2-7,TRBV30,-
CASSLTVNTGELFF,TGCGCCAGCAGCTTGACAGTGAACACCGGGGAGCTGTTTTTT,-,TRBJ2-2,TRBV5-1,-
CASSLGLGVRKLFF,TGTGCCAGCAGCTTGGGGCTCGGGGTTCGGAAACTGTTTTTT,-,TRBJ1-4,TRBV5-6,-
CASSGAQGRGASKETQYF,TGTGCCAGCAGCGGAGCCCAGGGCCGGGGGGCAAGTAAAGAGACCCAGTACTTC,-,TRBJ2-5,TRBV9,-
CAPRGDRDIWNTIYF,TGTGCCCCTCGGGGGGACAGGGACATCTGGAACACCATATATTTT,TRBD1,TRBJ1-3,TRBV30,-
CASSPSGGTGDADTQYF,TGTGCCAGCTCACCATCGGGCGGGACAGGGGATGCAGATACGCAGTATTTT,TRBD1,TRBJ2-3,TRBV18,-
CAWDTGGFTGELFF,TGTGCCTGGGATACAGGGGGGTTCACCGGGGAGCTGTTTTTT,TRBD1,TRBJ2-2,TRBV30,-
CASSYRRDISTDTQYF,TGTGCCAGCAGTTACAGAAGGGACATAAGCACAGATACGCAGTATTTT,-,TRBJ2-3,TRBV6-5,-
CASSLGGPFTDTQYF,TGTGCCAGCAGCTTAGGAGGCCCTTTCACAGATACGCAGTATTTT,-,TRBJ2-3,TRBV7-2,-
CASSFGVGYTF,TGTGCCAGCAGTTTCGGGGTCGGCTACACCTTC,-,TRBJ1-2,TRBV28,few
CASTSTGELFF,TGTGCCAGCACTAGCACCGGGGAGCTGTTTTTT,-,TRBJ2-2,TRBV27,few
CASSIGTGTGDTEAFF,TGTGCCAGTAGTATAGGGACCGGGACAGGGGACACTGAAGCTTTCTTT,TRBD1,TRBJ1-1,TRBV19,-
CATSTRTGGNDEQYF,TGTGCCACCAGCACTAGGACAGGGGGCAACGACGAGCAGTACTTC,TRBD1,TRBJ2-7,TRBV15,few
CSVDRLASSYEQYF,TGCAGCGTTGACCGACTAGCGAGCTCCTACGAGCAGTACTTC,TRBD2,TRBJ2-7,TRBV29-1,-
CASSLALTGTGDGELFF,TGTGCCAGCAGCTTAGCCTTGACTGGGACAGGGGACGGGGAGCTGTTTTTT,TRBD1,TRBJ2-2,TRBV11-2,-
CAWSVDLLAKNIQYF,TGTGCCTGGAGTGTAGACTTACTAGCCAAAAACATTCAGTACTTC,-,TRBJ2-4,TRBV30,-
CASSTGNERGYTF,TGTGCCAGCAGCACCGGGAACGAGAGGGGCTACACCTTC,-,TRBJ1-2,TRBV6-5,-
CASSLDRELSPLHF,TGCGCCAGCAGCTTGGACAGGGAGCTTTCACCCCTCCACTTT,-,TRBJ1-6,TRBV5-1,once
CASRINIHGNYEQYF,TGTGCCAGCAGAATCAACATTCACGGGAACTACGAGCAGTACTTC,-,TRBJ2-7,TRBV6-5,-
CASSPEKGASYEQYF,TGTGCCAGCTCACCGGAAAAGGGGGCCTCCTACGAGCAGTACTTC,TRBD1,TRBJ2-7,TRBV18,-
CASSLGTDIPTDTQYF,TGTGCCAGCAGCTTAGGGACAGACATACCCACAGATACGCAGTATTTT,TRBD1,TRBJ2-3,TRBV7-3,-
CASSSSAQGTLEQYF,TGCGCCAGCAGCTCATCTGCCCAGGGCACTCTTGAGCAGTACTTC,-,TRBJ2-7,TRBV5-1,few
CASSLVGEEGYTF,TGCGCCAGCAGCTTGGTAGGGGAAGAGGGCTACACCTTC,-,TRBJ1-2,TRBV5-1,-
CASSRSDIVGGGTEAFF,TGTGCCAGCAGTCGTAGCGATATTGTGGGGGGAGGGACTGAAGCTTTCTTT,-,TRBJ1-1,TRBV9,-
CAISGRGRNSPLHF,TGTGCCATCAGTGGGCGGGGTAGGAATTCACCCCTCCACTTT,-,TRBJ1-6,TRBV10-3,once
CSVVGGGDYGYTF,TGCAGCGTTGTGGGGGGAGGGGACTATGGCTACACCTTC,-,TRBJ1-2,TRBV29-1,-
CASSLTPSGEKLFF,TGTGCCAGCAGCTTAACCCCCTCGGGAGAAAAACTGTTTTTT,-,TRBJ1-4,TRBV11-2,-
CASRAGQMNTGELFF,TGTGCCAGCAGGGCCGGACAGATGAACACCGGGGAGCTGTTTTTT,-,TRBJ2-2,TRBV11-1,-
CASSLTGSDTQYF,TGTGCCAGCAGTTTAACAGGGTCAGATACGCAGTATTTT,-,TRBJ2-3,TRBV28,-
CASSISTGQGSGELFF,TGTGCCAGCAGCATATCGACAGGACAGGGATCCGGGGAGCTGTTTTTT,TRBD1,TRBJ2-2,TRBV11-2,once
CASSSPLGQGTQPQHF,TGTGCCAGTAGTTCGCCCCTAGGACAGGGCACCCAGCCCCAGCATTTT,TRBD1,TRBJ1-5,TRBV19,-
CASSLEVGGSGELFF,TGTGCCAGCAGCTTAGAAGTAGGGGGAAGCGGGGAGCTGTTTTTT,-,TRBJ2-2,TRBV7-7,-
CASSLTAGTGQETQYF,TGTGCCAGCAGCTTAACCGCCGGGACAGGGCAAGAGACCCAGTACTTC,TRBD1,TRBJ2-5,TRBV7-6,-
CASSPAGQLSYTF,TGTGCCAGCAGTCCGGCAGGGCAGCTTTCCTACACCTTC,-,TRBJ1-2,TRBV28,-
CASSVGGPSYNEQFF,TGTGCCAGCAGCGTAGGGGGCCCCTCCTACAATGAGCAGTTCTTC,-,TRBJ2-1,TRBV9,-
CASSSTGYGYTF,TGTGCCAGCAGTTCGACAGGCTATGGCTACACCTTC,-,TRBJ1-2,TRBV7-9,-
CASSRESEKLFF,TGCGCCAGCAGCCGGGAGTCTGAAAAACTGTTTTTT,-,TRBJ1-4,TRBV5-1,-
CASSQDERALRGYTF,TGCGCCAGCAGCCAAGACGAGCGGGCTCTCCGCGGCTACACCTTC,-,TRBJ1-2,TRBV4-1,once
CASSRDRGNTEAFF,TGTGCCAGCAGCCGGGACAGGGGAAACACTGAAGCTTTCTTT,TRBD1,TRBJ1-1,TRBV6-5,-
CASRQGSGNTIYF,TGTGCCAGCCGACAGGGGTCGGGAAACACCATATATTTT,TRBD1,TRBJ1-3,TRBV2,-
CASSSHGGIAGGLYNEQFF,TGTGCCAGCAGTTCCCACGGGGGGATAGCGGGAGGCCTCTACAATGAGCAGTTCTTC,TRBD2,TRBJ2-1,TRBV6-2/TRBV6-3,once
CASSGQGGTQPQHF,TGTGCCAGCAGCGGACAGGGCGGGACTCAGCCCCAGCATTTT,TRBD1,TRBJ1-5,TRBV9,-